This TCR beta chain was sequenced in a study of blood T cell repertoires in COVID-19. Study as a whole: There were acute and convalescent COVID-19 samples, and they came from the United States, Italy and Spain. T cells, B-cell-depleted T cells, or PBMCs supplied cDNA or gDNA.

This CDR3 is 16 amino acids long. J gave up 5 bases and V 2 bases, and 8 bases lay outside the gene matches. In germline, CDR1 is LGHNA, CDR2 YNFKEQ. Per the study methods: Using reference gene primer amplification, nucleated cell counts were estimated. Sequencing was performed with immunoSEQ multiplex PCR; in TCRdb, only in-frame clones are kept and a portion is missing. That table furnishes V, J and clone size, whereas the DNA furnished D and trimming. The sample has under 50,000 clones, roughly nine tenths seen once. The sample consisted of peripheral blood. The clonotype comes from a man between 65 and 85 years old with active COVID-19. The chain employs TRBV4-2 and TRBJ2-3; 9 nucleotides match TRBD2. CDR3 amino acids: CASSQPSGGSLDTQYF. CDR3 bases: TGTGCCAGCAGCCAACCAAGCGGGGGGTCGCTAGATACGCAGTATTTT.